The 30 T cell receptor beta chains in this list originate from one sample, sequenced in a study of blood T cell repertoires in COVID-19. Profiling relied on immunoSEQ multiplex PCR, and the TCRdb table lists in-frame clones only, not all of them. The sample yields around 270,000 clones, approximately 86% seen once. Specimen: peripheral blood. Source of these receptors: a man in his forties who had recovered from COVID-19.

The rearrangement links TRBV14 to TRBJ2-5, with 12 positions matching TRBD2. Trimming took 1 base from V and 13 from J; bases not matched to a gene: 7. This CDR3 region has 14 residues. The V gene's germline CDR1 is SGHDN and CDR2 FVKESK. The CDR3 DNA is TGTGCCAGCAGCCAAGGTGGACTAGCGGGGAGGCCGTACTTC. As protein: CASSQGGLAGRPYF.

This rearrangement joins TRBV25-1 to TRBJ1-2, with a possible D match to TRBD1 (5 bases). Trimming removed 2 bases at V and 8 bases at J, with 15 bases between. CDR3 length equals 14 residues. Per germline, CDR1 MGHDK and CDR2 SYGVNS. The CDR3 is CASSEPGRVYGYTF. CDR3 nucleotide sequence: TGTGCCAGCAGTGAACCGGGCAGGGTCTACGGCTACACCTTC.

The chain combines TRBV5-6 with TRBJ1-4; D may be TRBD1 (5 bases). In germline, CDR1 is SGHDT, CDR2 YYEEEE. This CDR3 region has 17 residues. V lost 4 bases to trimming and J lost 0 bases, with 16 bases between them. CDR3 sequence reads: CASSRGPGGSTNEKLFF. DNA for the CDR3: TGTGCCAGCAGCCGCGGGCCGGGGGGTTCAACTAATGAAAAACTGTTTTTT.

As regards this clone: One junction end does not reproduce the germline sequence, and a read error may be involved. The chain is built from TRBV29-1 and TRBJ1-1; 7 positions agree with TRBD1. Germline values: CDR1 SQVTM, CDR2 ANQGSEA. There are 10 residues in the CDR3. DNA for the CDR3: TGCAGCGTTGACGGACTGGGACAGAGATTT. Translation gives CSVDGLGQRF.

As to this clone: This sample also contains other DNA sequences that code for the same CDR3. CDR3: CASSLAGAYEQYF. The CDR3 DNA sequence: TGTGCCAGCAGCTTGGCGGGAGCCTACGAGCAGTACTTC. This chain joins TRBV7-9 and TRBJ2-7; 7 bases agree with TRBD2. CDR3 size: 13 residues. V shed 3 bases, J shed 2 bases, and the junction held 1 base outside the gene matches. CDR1 SEHNR and CDR2 FQNEAQ come from the germline V gene (reference sequence). Looking up the rest from reference TRBV7-9 and TRBJ2-7 gives the full variable domain: DTGVSQNPRHKITKRGQNVTFRCDPISEHNRLYWYRQTLGQGPEFLTYFQNEAQLEKSRLLSDRFSAERPKGSFSTLEIQRTEQGDSAMYLCASSLAGAYEQYFGPGTRLTVT.

This rearrangement joins TRBV10-1 to TRBJ2-5, with a tentative D call TRBD2 (5 bases). The CDR3 is 19 amino acids. The germline CDR1 and CDR2 sequences are WNHNN and SYGVQD (reference sequence). The V and J ends lost 3 bases and 5 bases respectively, with 28 bases between them. As DNA, the CDR3 is TGCGCCAGCAGTGACCCACTAGAGTGTGGGAAGGCGTTAGGGGAGACCCAGTACTTC. This gives the protein CASSDPLECGKALGETQYF.

This sequence joins TRBV27 and TRBJ2-7, with 15 positions matching TRBD2. The V gene's germline CDR1 is MNHEY and CDR2 SMNVEV (reference sequence). Trimming at V came to 5 bases and at J to 2 bases, leaving 4 bases not matched to a gene. This CDR3 has 16 residues. The CDR3 coding sequence is TGTGCCAGCAGTCTGGGACTAGCGGGAGGCACCTACGAGCAGTACTTC. This translates into CASSLGLAGGTYEQYF.

V is TRBV9 and J is TRBJ1-2; 11 bases line up with TRBD1. Germline lookup yields CDR1 SGDLS and CDR2 YYNGEE. This CDR3 is built from 16 residues. Unmatched junction bases numbered 12, after V lost 3 bases and J lost 8 bases. This chain's CDR3 is CASSGGGQGVGGGYTF. The CDR3 nucleotides read TGTGCCAGCAGCGGTGGGGGACAGGGGGTCGGAGGCGGCTACACCTTC.

The chain has TRBV27 and TRBJ2-7, with D maybe TRBD1 (6 bases). The V gene's germline CDR1 is MNHEY and CDR2 SMNVEV (reference sequence). The CDR3 extends over 13 amino acids. V lost 5 bases and J 3 bases, leaving 11 bases between the germline ends. The CDR3 DNA sequence: TGTGCCAGCAGTCCAGGGGTATTCTACGAGCAGTACTTC. Translation gives CASSPGVFYEQYF.

The V call is TRBV6-5, the J call TRBJ1-4; 7 bases fit TRBD1. With V trimmed by 2 bases and J by 14 bases, 8 bases remained unmatched. CDR1 and CDR2 from the germline V gene are MNHEY and SVGAGI. The CDR3 loop spans 13 amino acids. The CDR3 sequence is CASSYETGTNLFF. CDR3 sequence (DNA): TGTGCCAGCAGTTACGAGACAGGGACAAACCTGTTTTTT.

The chain joins TRBV5-1 to TRBJ1-2; the match to TRBD1 covers 7 bases. Trimming removed 3 bases from V and 4 bases from J; junction bases left unmatched: 3. CDR3 length equals 13 residues. Germline values: CDR1 SGHRS, CDR2 YFSETQ. This chain's CDR3 is CASSSPGGYGYTF. CDR3 DNA: TGCGCCAGCAGCTCTCCAGGGGGCTATGGCTACACCTTC.

V is TRBV5-8 and J is TRBJ2-3; 15 bases are shared with TRBD2. CDR3 length: 17 amino acids. The germline V gene has CDR1 SGHTS and CDR2 YDEGEE. Losses at the gene ends were 2 bases for V and 3 bases for J; bases not matched to a gene: 4. In DNA form, the CDR3 reads TGTGCCAGCAGCTTAGGGACTAGCGGGAGGTTGACAGATACGCAGTATTTT. Translating gives CASSLGTSGRLTDTQYF.

The gene calls are TRBV11-3 and TRBJ2-1; a weak D match, TRBD2 (7 bases). Trimming stripped 5 bases from V and 4 bases from J, with 15 bases between. Germline assignment: CDR1 SGHNT and CDR2 YENEEA. The CDR3 covers 15 residues. CDR3 region: CASSPRGGAYNEQFF. CDR3 DNA sequence: TGTGCCAGCAGCCCCCGCGGGGGCGCATACAATGAGCAGTTCTTC.

The V gene is TRBV14, the J gene TRBJ2-3, with 14 bases lining up with TRBD2. J lost 0 bases, V lost 5 bases, and 7 bases had no gene match. This CDR3 contains 18 residues. CDR1 is SGHDN, CDR2 FVKESK, per germline. The CDR3 coding sequence is TGTGCCAGCAGCAGGGGACTAGCGGGAGATTTAAGCACAGATACGCAGTATTTT. Encoded protein: CASSRGLAGDLSTDTQYF.

The chain is built from TRBV30 and TRBJ2-7, with D hard to call. Trimming took off 0 bases at V and 4 bases at J, with 13 bases between the two ends. Per germline, CDR1 GTSNPN and CDR2 SVGIG (reference sequence). The CDR3 runs 14 residues. CDR3 nucleotides: TGTGCCTGGAGTGTAAAGTTCAGAATATACGAGCAGTACTTC. It encodes CAWSVKFRIYEQYF.

The chain carries TRBV19 and TRBJ2-1; 9 bases are a match to TRBD1. The trim removed 3 bases at V and 12 bases at J, leaving 0 bases unmatched. CDR3 length: 11 amino acids. The germline V gene encodes CDR1 LNHDA and CDR2 SQIVND (reference sequence). The CDR3 DNA reads TGTGCCAGTAGTATGGACAGGGGGCAGTTCTTC. Translated: CASSMDRGQFF.

The chain couples TRBV30 to TRBJ2-2, with D perhaps matching TRBD2 (6 bases). From germline, CDR1 is GTSNPN and CDR2 SVGIG (reference sequence). The V and J ends lost 5 bases and 6 bases respectively, with 16 bases between them. The CDR3 is 14 amino acids. The CDR3 DNA is TGTGCCTGGGGACGGGAGCGCCCAGCCGGGGAGCTGTTTTTT. Protein sequence: CAWGRERPAGELFF.

The chain couples TRBV13 to TRBJ2-7; 7 bases are a match to TRBD1. V shed 5 bases, J shed 6 bases, and the junction held 13 bases outside the gene matches. Germline V gene sequence: CDR1 PRHDT, CDR2 FYEKMQ (reference sequence). The CDR3 runs to 15 residues. The DNA for the CDR3 is TGTGCCAGCAGCCCAAACCGGGACAGTCTCCTCGAGCAGTACTTC. It specifies CASSPNRDSLLEQYF.

The V gene is TRBV3-1 (or the pseudogene TRBV3-2), the J gene TRBJ1-2, with 11 bases lining up with TRBD1. The CDR3 has 14 amino acids. Germline assignment: CDR1 LGHDT and CDR2 YNNKEL (reference sequence). V lost 5 bases to trimming and J lost 5 bases; unmatched junction nucleotides: 4. CDR3 coding DNA: TGTGCCAGCAGCGAGGGGACAGGGGGATATGGCTACACCTTC. This sequence encodes CASSEGTGGYGYTF.

The chain combines TRBV5-5 with TRBJ1-2; the match to TRBD1 covers 7 bases. Germline assignment: CDR1 SGHKS and CDR2 YYEKEE (reference sequence). The CDR3 covers 14 residues. Trimming cost V 4 bases and J 10 bases; bases outside gene matches: 13. CDR3 in DNA: TGTGCCAGCAGCGCGACAGGGCAAGGGGGAGTCTACACCTTC. It translates to CASSATGQGGVYTF.

This clone was found once. V is TRBV7-3 and J is TRBJ2-7, with a possible D match to TRBD2 (6 bases). V lost 8 bases and J 2 bases, leaving 16 bases between the germline ends. This CDR3 contains 14 residues. Germline assignment: CDR1 SGHTA and CDR2 FQGTGA. The CDR3 region is CASPWEDSTYEQYF. The CDR3 DNA is TGTGCCAGCCCGTGGGAGGACTCCACCTACGAGCAGTACTTC.

The genes are TRBV27 and TRBJ1-4; 8 nucleotides match TRBD1. This CDR3 comprises 16 residues. The trim removed 3 bases at V and 10 bases at J, leaving 13 bases unmatched. From germline, CDR1 is MNHEY and CDR2 SMNVEV (reference sequence). CDR3 protein: CASSFVGTGSQAKLFF. The CDR3 DNA reads TGTGCCAGCAGTTTTGTCGGGACAGGCTCTCAGGCAAAACTGTTTTTT.

The chain recombines TRBV6-5 with TRBJ2-3, with D tentatively TRBD1 (5 bases). CDR3 length equals 14 residues. The V gene's germline CDR1 is MNHEY and CDR2 SVGAGI. V was pared by 5 bases and J by 1 base, with 10 bases between. The CDR3 coding sequence is TGTGCCAGCAGTCCCGTCAGGGGCACAGATACGCAGTATTTT. It is translated as CASSPVRGTDTQYF.

V and J are TRBV28 and TRBJ2-5; TRBD2 matches 8 bases. CDR3 length: 16 residues. V lost 6 bases and J lost 3; bases outside the gene matches: 12. The germline V gene encodes CDR1 MDHEN and CDR2 SYDVKM. The CDR3 coding sequence is TGTGCCAGCAGCTTGTTGGTACCGGGGGGGAAAGAGACCCAGTACTTC. Translating gives CASSLLVPGGKETQYF.

The gene calls are TRBV19 and TRBJ2-4, with a weak D call TRBD1 (6 bases). The germline V gene encodes CDR1 LNHDA and CDR2 SQIVND (reference sequence). Trimming removed 3 bases at V and 3 bases at J, with 15 bases between. The CDR3 length is 16 residues. The CDR3 sequence: CASSMGARLVKNIQYF. The CDR3 DNA is TGTGCCAGTAGTATGGGGGCTCGTCTCGTCAAAAACATTCAGTACTTC. The entire variable domain, with the rest obtained from reference TRBV19 and TRBJ2-4, is as follows: DGGITQSPKYLFRKEGQNVTLSCEQNLNHDAMYWYRQDPGQGLRLIYYSQIVNDFQKGDIAEGYSVSREKKESFPLTVTSAQKNPTAFYLCASSMGARLVKNIQYFGAGTRLSVL.

The chain joins TRBV5-4 to TRBJ2-5; 8 nucleotides match TRBD2. Trimming at V came to 7 bases and at J to 1 base, leaving 9 bases not matched to a gene. Looked up from germline, CDR1 is SGHNT and CDR2 is YYREEE (reference sequence). This CDR3 has 15 residues. CDR3 in DNA: TGTGCCAGCTCGATAGCGGGGTGGGCCCAAGAGACCCAGTACTTC. Its translation: CASSIAGWAQETQYF.

The V gene is TRBV6-2 or TRBV6-3, the J gene TRBJ2-5, with 16 bases fitting TRBD2. This CDR3 region has 18 residues. V trimming: 5 bases; J trimming: 5 bases; junction bases outside the gene matches: 11. CDR1 MNHEY and CDR2 SVGEGT come from the germline V gene. Here the CDR3 reads CASSRGLAGGKNLETQYF. The DNA for the CDR3 is TGTGCCAGCAGTAGGGGACTAGCGGGAGGGAAGAATTTGGAGACCCAGTACTTC.

This sequence joins TRBV6-6 and TRBJ2-1, with TRBD2 matching 7 bases. V dropped 5 bases and J dropped 4; count of bases not matched to a gene: 5. Germline-derived CDR1 and CDR2 are MNHNY and SVGAGI (reference sequence). This CDR3 contains 14 residues. CDR3 bases: TGTGCCAGCAGTCTCGGGGGGAAGTACAATGAGCAGTTCTTC. This encodes CASSLGGKYNEQFF.

This clone was recorded once. The chain recombines TRBV6-2 or TRBV6-3 with TRBJ1-2, with 10 bases lining up with TRBD1. The trim removed 5 bases at V and 0 bases at J, leaving 9 bases unmatched. The germline V gene has CDR1 MNHEY and CDR2 SVGEGT. The CDR3 runs to 17 residues. CDR3 in DNA: TGTGCCAGCAGTGACAGGGGGCAGGCCGAATCTAACTATGGCTACACCTTC. It translates to CASSDRGQAESNYGYTF.

This chain connects TRBV6-1 to TRBJ2-7; D gene uncertain. CDR3 length: 12 residues. Trimming shortened V by 3 bases and J by 5 bases, and 8 bases separated the two germline ends. The germline V gene encodes CDR1 MNHNS and CDR2 SASEGT. Written as DNA, the CDR3 is TGTGCCAGCAGTGACAGAGGCCACGAGCAGTACTTC. Residues: CASSDRGHEQYF.